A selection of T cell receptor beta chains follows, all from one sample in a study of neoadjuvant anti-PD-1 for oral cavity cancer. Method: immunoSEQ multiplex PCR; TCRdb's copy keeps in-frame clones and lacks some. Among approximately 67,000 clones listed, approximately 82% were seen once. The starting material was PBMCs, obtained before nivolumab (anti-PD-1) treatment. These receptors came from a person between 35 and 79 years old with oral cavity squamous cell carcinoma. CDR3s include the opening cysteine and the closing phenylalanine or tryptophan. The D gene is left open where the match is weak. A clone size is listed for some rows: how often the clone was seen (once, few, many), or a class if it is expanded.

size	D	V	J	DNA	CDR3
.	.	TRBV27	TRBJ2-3	TGTGCCAGCAGCGTCATCAAGGGGGGGAGGCGCACAGATACGCAGTATTTT	CASSVIKGGRRTDTQYF
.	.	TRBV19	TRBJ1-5	TGTGCCAGTAGTATCGCCCTACTACAGCCCCAGCATTTT	CASSIALLQPQHF
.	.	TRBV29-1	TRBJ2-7	TGCAGCGCGCAAGCCCTGGGCTCCTACGAGCAGTACTTC	CSAQALGSYEQYF
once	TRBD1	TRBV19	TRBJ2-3	TGTGCCAGTAGTACAACAGGGGTTGGCACCACAGATACGCAGTATTTT	CASSTTGVGTTDTQYF
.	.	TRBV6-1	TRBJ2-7	TGTGCCAGCAGTGGCCCAGTATCCTACGAGCAGTACTTC	CASSGPVSYEQYF
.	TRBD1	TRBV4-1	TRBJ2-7	TGCGCCAGCAGCCATGTGGGACAGTACGAGCAGTACTTC	CASSHVGQYEQYF
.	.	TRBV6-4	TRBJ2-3	TGTGCCAGCAGTGACTCTGAAACAGATACGCAGTATTTT	CASSDSETDTQYF
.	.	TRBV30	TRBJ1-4	TGTGCCTGGACCCCCCCGCCAGGGGATCTCTGGGCAACTAATGAAAAACTGTTTTTT	CAWTPPPGDLWATNEKLFF
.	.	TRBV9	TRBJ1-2	TGTGCCAGCAGCGTAGGAGGGGATCATGGCTACACCTTC	CASSVGGDHGYTF
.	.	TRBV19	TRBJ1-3	TGTGCCAGTACCCTCCGGCCTAGCTCTGGAAACACCATATATTTT	CASTLRPSSGNTIYF
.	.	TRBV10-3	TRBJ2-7	TGTGCCATCAGTGAGCGGCGGGACACCTCCTACGAGCAGTACTTC	CAISERRDTSYEQYF
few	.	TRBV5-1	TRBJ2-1	TGCGCCAGCAGCTCAGGACAGCCCAAGAGCTCCTACAATGAGCAGTTCTTC	CASSSGQPKSSYNEQFF
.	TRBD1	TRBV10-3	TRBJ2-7	TGTGCCATCAGCCCGACAGGGTTCCACGAGCAGTACTTC	CAISPTGFHEQYF
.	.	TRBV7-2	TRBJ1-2	TGTGCCAGCAGCTTACTCGGGACAACGTTTAACTATGGCTACACCTTC	CASSLLGTTFNYGYTF
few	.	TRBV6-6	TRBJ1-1	TGTGCCAGCAGTTACGGGGGAAACACTGAAGCTTTCTTT	CASSYGGNTEAFF
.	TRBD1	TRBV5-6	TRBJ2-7	TGTGCCAGCAGCTTGGTTAAGGGACAGGGAACGTTCTCCTACGAGCAGTACTTC	CASSLVKGQGTFSYEQYF
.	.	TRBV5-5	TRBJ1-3	TGTGCCAGCAGCTTGGCCGCCGCGACCGGAAACACCATATATTTT	CASSLAAATGNTIYF
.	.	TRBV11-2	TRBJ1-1	TGTGCCAGCAGCCCAATCCGGGGGGTTAGGAACACTGAAGCTTTCTTT	CASSPIRGVRNTEAFF
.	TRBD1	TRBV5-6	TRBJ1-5	TGTGCCAGCAGCGCCGGGACAGGGAACTTGCCCCAGCATTTT	CASSAGTGNLPQHF
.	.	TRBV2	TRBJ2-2	TGTGCCAGCAGTGAAAGAGGCACGAACACCGGGGAGCTGTTTTTT	CASSERGTNTGELFF
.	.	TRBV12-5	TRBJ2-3	TGTGCTAGTGGGCAGACGGAAAAGGATACGCAGTATTTT	CASGQTEKDTQYF
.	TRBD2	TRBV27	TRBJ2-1	TGTGCCAGCAGTTCCCCTAGGGTCCTAGCGGGCAACTACAATGAGCAGTTCTTC	CASSSPRVLAGNYNEQFF
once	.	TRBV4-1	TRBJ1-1	TGCGCCAGCAGCCAAGGCTGGATGAACACTGAAGCTTTCTTT	CASSQGWMNTEAFF